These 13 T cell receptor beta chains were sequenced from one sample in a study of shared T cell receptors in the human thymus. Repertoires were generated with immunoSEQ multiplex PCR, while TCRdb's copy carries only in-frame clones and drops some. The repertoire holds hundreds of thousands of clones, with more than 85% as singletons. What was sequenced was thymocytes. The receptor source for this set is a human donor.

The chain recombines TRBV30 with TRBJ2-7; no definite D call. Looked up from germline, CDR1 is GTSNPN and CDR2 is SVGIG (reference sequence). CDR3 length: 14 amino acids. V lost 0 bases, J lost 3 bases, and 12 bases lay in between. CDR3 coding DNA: TGTGCCTGGAGTGTCCAGGCTGCCGTCTACGAGCAGTACTTC. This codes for CAWSVQAAVYEQYF. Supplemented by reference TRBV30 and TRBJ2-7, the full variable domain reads SQTIHQWPATLVQPVGSPLSLECTVEGTSNPNLYWYRQAAGRGLQLLFYSVGIGQISSEVPQNLSASRPQDRQFILSSKKLLLSDSGFYLCAWSVQAAVYEQYFGPGTRLTVT.

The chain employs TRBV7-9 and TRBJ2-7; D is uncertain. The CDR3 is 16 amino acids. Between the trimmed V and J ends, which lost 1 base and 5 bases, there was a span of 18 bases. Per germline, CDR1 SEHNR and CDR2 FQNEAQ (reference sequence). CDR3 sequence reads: CASSLGAFLLRDEQYF. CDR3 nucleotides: TGTGCCAGCAGCTTAGGGGCCTTCCTATTACGGGACGAGCAGTACTTC.

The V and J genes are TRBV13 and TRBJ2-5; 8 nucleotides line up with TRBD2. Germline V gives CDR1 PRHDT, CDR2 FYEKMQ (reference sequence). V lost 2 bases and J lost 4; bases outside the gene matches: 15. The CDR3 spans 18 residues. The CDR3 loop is CASSLSTDSGKVIETQYF. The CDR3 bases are TGTGCCAGCAGCTTATCGACTGATAGCGGGAAGGTGATAGAGACCCAGTACTTC.

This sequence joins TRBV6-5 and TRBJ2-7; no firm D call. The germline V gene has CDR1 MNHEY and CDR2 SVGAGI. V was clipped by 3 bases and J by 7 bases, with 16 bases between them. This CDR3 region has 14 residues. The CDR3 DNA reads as TGTGCCAGCAGTTATGGAACAGTTGTACCTGAGCAGTACTTC. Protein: CASSYGTVVPEQYF.

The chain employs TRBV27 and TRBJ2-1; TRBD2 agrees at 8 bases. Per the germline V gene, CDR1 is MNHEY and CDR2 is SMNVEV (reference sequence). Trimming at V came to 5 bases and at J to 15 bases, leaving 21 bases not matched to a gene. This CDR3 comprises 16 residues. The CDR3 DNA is TGTGCCAGCAGTATCCCCACCGTTGGGACTAGAGGCTCCTTGTTCTTC. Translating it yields CASSIPTVGTRGSLFF.

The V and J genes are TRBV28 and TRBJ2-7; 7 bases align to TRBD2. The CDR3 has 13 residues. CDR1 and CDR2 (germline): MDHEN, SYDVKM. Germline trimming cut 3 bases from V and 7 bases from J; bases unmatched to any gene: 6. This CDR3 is CASSFPGGGEQYF. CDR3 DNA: TGTGCCAGCAGTTTCCCGGGAGGAGGGGAGCAGTACTTC.

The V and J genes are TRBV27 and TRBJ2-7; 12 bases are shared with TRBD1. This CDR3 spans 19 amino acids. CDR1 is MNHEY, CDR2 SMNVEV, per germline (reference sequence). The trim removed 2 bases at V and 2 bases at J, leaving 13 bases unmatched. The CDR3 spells CASSLGPLGTGGRTYEQYF. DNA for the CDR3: TGTGCCAGCAGTTTAGGGCCTCTCGGGACAGGGGGCCGAACCTACGAGCAGTACTTC.

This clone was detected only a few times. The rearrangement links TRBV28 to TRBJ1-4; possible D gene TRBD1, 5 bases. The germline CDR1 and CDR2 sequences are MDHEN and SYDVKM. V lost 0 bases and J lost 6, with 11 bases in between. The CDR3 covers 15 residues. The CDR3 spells CASSLWLQVDEKLFF. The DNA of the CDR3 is TGTGCCAGCAGTTTATGGTTACAGGTAGATGAAAAACTGTTTTTT.

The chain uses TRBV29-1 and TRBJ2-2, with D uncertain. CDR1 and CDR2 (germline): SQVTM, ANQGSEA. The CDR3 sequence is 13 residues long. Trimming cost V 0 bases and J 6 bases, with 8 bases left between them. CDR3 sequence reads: CSVEDAAAGELFF. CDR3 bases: TGCAGCGTTGAAGATGCGGCAGCCGGGGAGCTGTTTTTT.

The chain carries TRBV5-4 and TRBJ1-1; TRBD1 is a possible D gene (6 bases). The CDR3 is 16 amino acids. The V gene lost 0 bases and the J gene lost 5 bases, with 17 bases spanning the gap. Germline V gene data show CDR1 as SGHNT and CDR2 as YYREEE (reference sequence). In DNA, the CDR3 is TGTGCCAGCAGCTTGGATCCGGGGGCAACGTATACTGAAGCTTTCTTT. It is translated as CASSLDPGATYTEAFF. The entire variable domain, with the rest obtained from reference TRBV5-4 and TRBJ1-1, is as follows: ETGVTQSPTHLIKTRGQQVTLRCSSQSGHNTVSWYQQALGQGPQFIFQYYREEENGRGNFPPRFSGLQFPNYSSELNVNALELDDSALYLCASSLDPGATYTEAFFGQGTRLTVV.

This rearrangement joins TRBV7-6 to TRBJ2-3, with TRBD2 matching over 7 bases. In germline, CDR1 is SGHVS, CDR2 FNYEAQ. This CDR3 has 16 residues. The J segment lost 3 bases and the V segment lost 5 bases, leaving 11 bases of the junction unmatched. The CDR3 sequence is CASSPREGTRTDTQYF. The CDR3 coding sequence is TGTGCCAGCAGCCCAAGGGAGGGAACCAGGACAGATACGCAGTATTTT.

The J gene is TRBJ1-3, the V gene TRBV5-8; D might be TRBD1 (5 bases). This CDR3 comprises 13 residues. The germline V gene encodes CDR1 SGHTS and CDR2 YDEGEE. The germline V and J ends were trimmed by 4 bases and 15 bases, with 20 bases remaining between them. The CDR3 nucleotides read TGTGCCAGCAGCCCCAGCCCCGGGACCGATTCATATTTT. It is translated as CASSPSPGTDSYF.

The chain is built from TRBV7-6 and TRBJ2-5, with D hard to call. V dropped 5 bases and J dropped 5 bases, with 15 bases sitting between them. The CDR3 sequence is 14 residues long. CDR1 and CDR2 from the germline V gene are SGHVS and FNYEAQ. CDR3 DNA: TGTGCCAGCAGCCTAGAGGACCCGAAGGAGACCCAGTACTTC. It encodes CASSLEDPKETQYF.